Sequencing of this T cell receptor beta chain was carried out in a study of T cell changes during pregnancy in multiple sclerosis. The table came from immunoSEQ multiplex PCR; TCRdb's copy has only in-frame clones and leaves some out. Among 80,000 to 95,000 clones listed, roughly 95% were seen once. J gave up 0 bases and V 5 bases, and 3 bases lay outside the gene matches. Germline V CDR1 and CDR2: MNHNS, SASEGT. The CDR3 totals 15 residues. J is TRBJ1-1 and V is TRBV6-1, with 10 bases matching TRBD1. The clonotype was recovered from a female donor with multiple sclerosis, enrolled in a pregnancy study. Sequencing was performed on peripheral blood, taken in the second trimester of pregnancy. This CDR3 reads CASSTTGGLNTEAFF. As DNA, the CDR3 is TGTGCCAGCAGTACGACAGGGGGCCTGAACACTGAAGCTTTCTTT.